The 24 T cell receptor beta chains below all came from one sample that was sequenced in a study of response to subunit inactivated influenza vaccine (dated by TCRdb to the late 2010s). Library creation used RT-PCR. The instrument given in TCRdb is Illumina HiSeq 2500. The raw public data were reprocessed by TCRdb itself: fastp quality trimming at Q25, MiXCR clonotype calling, in-frame beta chains only. Rows with a matching CDR3 protein are joined into one entry that keeps the most common DNA and genes. This sample holds 500,000 to 600,000 distinct CDR3 sequences; about 8% were observed only once. Together, the top ten hold 10% to 15% of the sample. This material consisted of PBMCs from blood, taken roughly 24 months after vaccination. Source of these receptors: a man aged 50-75 years who received an inactivated influenza vaccine. Donor details come from another sample of the same person, matched by shared clones.

Details on this clonotype: A read error may be the cause here, since a much bigger clone is one base away. This chain joins TRBV5-1 and TRBJ1-5; 8 nucleotides line up with TRBD1. The germline V gene encodes CDR1 SGHRS and CDR2 YFSETQ. The CDR3 is 15 amino acids. Losses at the gene ends were 3 bases for V and 3 bases for J; bases not matched to a gene: 5. The CDR3 is CASSWETGDNQPQHF. CDR3 DNA sequence: TGCGCCAGCAGCTGGGAGACAGGGGACAATCAGCCCCAGCATTTT.

This clonotype was detected many times. The chain recombines TRBV20-1 with TRBJ2-7; the D gene is possibly TRBD1 (6 bases). Trimming took 3 bases from V and 3 from J, leaving 12 bases between them. CDR1 and CDR2 (germline): DFQATT, SNEGSKA (reference sequence). CDR3 length: 13 amino acids. In DNA, the CDR3 is TGCAGTGCTAGTTTCCGGGGACACTACGAGCAGTACTTC. Residues: CSASFRGHYEQYF.

This sequence joins TRBV6-5 and TRBJ2-1; 7 nucleotides align to TRBD1. CDR3 length: 16 amino acids. Germline V gene sequence: CDR1 MNHEY, CDR2 SVGAGI. The V and J ends lost 2 bases and 3 bases, in that order; junction bases with no gene match: 7. CDR3 nucleotides: TGTGCCAGCAGTTACGCAGACAGGGTTTTCTACAATGAGCAGTTCTTC. This gives the protein CASSYADRVFYNEQFF.

This clonotype was counted at least ten times. The J gene is TRBJ1-1, the V gene TRBV10-3; TRBD1 agrees at 11 bases. V trimming: 5 bases; J trimming: 4 bases; junction bases outside the gene matches: 9. In germline, CDR1 is ENHRY, CDR2 SYGVKD. The CDR3 spans 16 residues. CDR3 residues: CAISPGQGAGGTEAFF. In nucleotides, the CDR3 is TGTGCCATCAGTCCAGGACAGGGGGCAGGTGGCACTGAAGCTTTCTTT.

A few counts support this clonotype. The V and J genes are TRBV20-1 and TRBJ1-2; TRBD1 might be the D (5 bases). V lost 5 bases and J lost 2, with 9 bases in between. Germline lookup yields CDR1 DFQATT and CDR2 SNEGSKA (reference sequence). The CDR3 runs 12 residues. In nucleotides, the CDR3 is TGCAGTGCTCGGACAACAAACTATGGCTACACCTTC. Translating it yields CSARTTNYGYTF.

CDR3 region: CASNTGTGVANEQYF. DNA for the CDR3: TGTGCCAGCAACACCGGGACAGGGGTGGCGAACGAGCAGTACTTC. V is TRBV27 and J is TRBJ2-7, with TRBD1 matching over 10 bases. This CDR3 contains 15 residues. J lost 5 bases, V lost 7 bases, and 11 bases had no gene match. The germline gives CDR1 MNHEY, CDR2 SMNVEV (reference sequence).

The J gene is TRBJ1-4, the V gene TRBV29-1; a weak D match, TRBD1 (6 bases). Germline CDR1 SQVTM, CDR2 ANQGSEA. Trimming left V 7 bases short and J 3 bases short, with 12 bases between. The CDR3 is 13 residues long. DNA of the CDR3: TGCAGCGCAGGGGAGGCACCTAATGAAAAACTGTTTTTT. It translates to CSAGEAPNEKLFF.

This chain connects TRBV5-1 to TRBJ2-5; 10 bases are a match to TRBD1. With V trimmed by 0 bases and J by 5 bases, 4 bases remained unmatched. CDR1 and CDR2 (germline): SGHRS, YFSETQ. The CDR3 runs 15 residues. Here the CDR3 reads CASSLAGTGVETQYF. CDR3 DNA sequence: TGCGCCAGCAGCTTGGCCGGGACAGGGGTCGAGACCCAGTACTTC. The complete variable domain, with remaining parts taken from reference TRBV5-1 and TRBJ2-5, reads KAGVTQTPRYLIKTRGQQVTLSCSPISGHRSVSWYQQTPGQGLQFLFEYFSETQRNKGNFPGRFSGRQFSNSRSEMNVSTLELGDSALYLCASSLAGTGVETQYFGPGTRLLVL.

Only a few counts were recorded for this clonotype. The rearrangement joins TRBV11-2 to TRBJ2-1; unclear D gene. This CDR3 spans 15 amino acids. Germline CDR1 SGHAT, CDR2 FQNNGV. Trimming stripped 5 bases from V and 2 bases from J, with 13 bases between. The CDR3 sequence is CASSRTPGAYNEQFF. CDR3 sequence (DNA): TGTGCCAGCAGCCGGACCCCGGGCGCCTACAATGAGCAGTTCTTC.

V and J are TRBV7-2 and TRBJ1-2; weak D call: TRBD1 (5 bases). Germline lookup yields CDR1 SGHTA and CDR2 FQGNSA. Trimming stripped 2 bases from V and 4 bases from J, with 14 bases between. The CDR3 is made up of 15 amino acids. The DNA for the CDR3 is TGTGCCAGCAGCTTACGGGGCAGGGATGGCTATGGCTACACCTTC. Its protein product is CASSLRGRDGYGYTF. Looking up the rest from reference TRBV7-2 and TRBJ1-2 gives the full variable domain: GAGVSQSPSNKVTEKGKDVELRCDPISGHTALYWYRQSLGQGLEFLIYFQGNSAPDKSGLPSDRFSAERTGGSVSTLTIQRTQQEDSAVYLCASSLRGRDGYGYTFGSGTRLTVV.

A few counts support this clonotype. The rearrangement links TRBV7-2 to TRBJ1-1, with D maybe TRBD1 (6 bases). The CDR3 has 13 amino acids. Per the germline V gene, CDR1 is SGHTA and CDR2 is FQGNSA. V was pared by 3 bases and J by 3 bases, with 8 bases between. Written as DNA, the CDR3 is TGTGCCAGCAGCTTTTCAGGGGACACTGAAGCTTTCTTT. Its translation: CASSFSGDTEAFF.

This clonotype occurred a few times. The chain combines TRBV6-1 with TRBJ2-2; TRBD2 might be the D (6 bases). The CDR3 sequence is 20 residues long. Trimming took off 3 bases at V and 4 bases at J, with 27 bases between the two ends. The germline V gene has CDR1 MNHNS and CDR2 SASEGT. The CDR3 region is CASSDPLPPGRGIPTGELFF. CDR3 DNA: TGTGCCAGCAGTGACCCGCTCCCCCCTGGGCGGGGTATACCCACCGGGGAGCTGTTTTTT.

This clonotype appeared a few times. The V call is TRBV10-2, the J call TRBJ1-3; D is possibly TRBD1 (5 bases). V was trimmed by 6 bases and J by 4 bases, leaving 13 bases between them. Germline lookup yields CDR1 WSHSY and CDR2 SAAADI. The CDR3 extends over 14 amino acids. The CDR3 DNA sequence: TGCGCCAGCAGCCCCGACAGCCAGGGAAACACCATATATTTT. Residues: CASSPDSQGNTIYF.

In its sample, this clonotype was seen many times. This sequence joins TRBV24-1 and TRBJ2-1; D remains unclear. Per germline, CDR1 KGHDR and CDR2 SFDVKD. The CDR3 spans 17 residues. V lost 5 bases and J lost 0, with 16 bases in between. CDR3 amino acids: CATSATDGSSSYNEQFF. In DNA, the CDR3 is TGTGCCACCAGTGCAACCGACGGAAGTAGCTCCTACAATGAGCAGTTCTTC.

This rearrangement joins TRBV4-3 to TRBJ1-1; the D is unclear. CDR3 length: 14 amino acids. With 0 bases removed from V and 1 base from J, the gap between germline ends came to 6 bases. Germline V gives CDR1 LGHNA, CDR2 YSLEER. CDR3 sequence: CASSQDFANTEAFF. CDR3 coding DNA: TGCGCCAGCAGCCAAGACTTCGCGAACACTGAAGCTTTCTTT.

The chain recombines TRBV2 with TRBJ2-5; D not certain. The CDR3 runs 17 residues. V was shortened by 6 bases and J by 2 bases, with 22 bases between the two germline ends. Germline V lookup: CDR1 SNHLY, CDR2 FYNNEI. The CDR3 region is CASSLNHLAERQETQYF. The CDR3 nucleotides read TGTGCCAGCAGCCTCAACCATCTGGCAGAGAGGCAAGAGACCCAGTACTTC.

The V and J genes are TRBV7-8 and TRBJ1-2; 8 nucleotides match TRBD1. Germline V gene lookup returns CDR1 SGHVS and CDR2 FQNEAQ. CDR3 size: 16 residues. V shed 1 base, J shed 5 bases, and the junction held 9 bases outside the gene matches. The CDR3: CASSLVGQEKGYGYTF. In DNA form, the CDR3 reads TGTGCCAGCAGCTTAGTGGGACAGGAAAAGGGGTATGGCTACACCTTC.

This clonotype was counted only a few times. The chain joins TRBV11-1 to TRBJ2-5, with TRBD2 matching over 11 bases. Germline trimming cut 5 bases from V and 1 base from J; bases unmatched to any gene: 9. The CDR3 extends over 17 amino acids. Germline V gives CDR1 SGHAT, CDR2 FQDESV (reference sequence). Here the CDR3 DNA reads TGTGCCAGCAGCCTACTAGGACTAGCGGGCCTCCAAGAGACCCAGTACTTC. Amino acids: CASSLLGLAGLQETQYF.

The V gene is TRBV7-9, the J gene TRBJ2-5; D might be TRBD1 (5 bases). The CDR3 runs to 12 residues. With 2 bases removed from V and 7 bases from J, the gap between germline ends came to 8 bases. In germline, CDR1 is SEHNR, CDR2 FQNEAQ (reference sequence). The CDR3 loop is CASSLNQGTQYF. Here the CDR3 DNA reads TGTGCCAGCAGCTTAAACCAGGGGACCCAGTACTTC.

This clonotype was observed at least ten times. This sequence joins TRBV27 and TRBJ2-7; a possible D gene is TRBD2 (6 bases). Trimming pared 3 bases from V and 2 bases from J, leaving 11 bases between. This CDR3 is built from 14 residues. The germline CDR1 and CDR2 sequences are MNHEY and SMNVEV (reference sequence). CDR3 protein: CASSLGGGTYEQYF. The CDR3 DNA follows: TGTGCCAGCAGTTTGGGGGGAGGCACCTACGAGCAGTACTTC.

The CDR3 nucleotides read TGCAGTGCTAGGTTAACAGGGGTTACTGAAGCTTTCTTT. Translated, it gives CSARLTGVTEAFF. J is TRBJ1-1 and V is TRBV20-1, with 7 nucleotides matching TRBD1. The trim removed 3 bases at V and 5 bases at J, leaving 6 bases unmatched. CDR3 size: 13 residues. Germline V gene lookup returns CDR1 DFQATT and CDR2 SNEGSKA (reference sequence).

V gene TRBV3-1 combines with J gene TRBJ2-1; 9 bases align to TRBD2. The CDR3 totals 21 residues. In germline, CDR1 is LGHDT, CDR2 YNNKEL (reference sequence). After removal of 0 bases from V and 0 bases from J, the junction contained 15 bases not matched to a gene. Written as DNA, the CDR3 is TGTGCCAGCAGCCAAGATTGGCCCCCGGGGGCGGGGGGGCGCTCCTACAATGAGCAGTTCTTC. Its protein is CASSQDWPPGAGGRSYNEQFF.

This clonotype has a handful of counts. The rearrangement uses TRBV20-1 and TRBJ2-3, with TRBD2 identical over 13 bases. The CDR3 extends over 18 amino acids. Per the germline V gene, CDR1 is DFQATT and CDR2 is SNEGSKA (reference sequence). Germline trimming cut 7 bases from V and 3 bases from J; bases unmatched to any gene: 16. The CDR3 DNA reads TGCAGTGTCCCCCCCCCCGAACTAGCGGGAGGGCCTACAGATACGCAGTATTTT. This sequence encodes CSVPPPELAGGPTDTQYF.

This clonotype occurred a few times. The rearrangement links TRBV29-1 to TRBJ2-3; 10 bases match TRBD2. Looked up from germline, CDR1 is SQVTM and CDR2 is ANQGSEA. The CDR3 spans 16 residues. V shed 4 bases, J shed 3 bases, and the junction held 10 bases outside the gene matches. The CDR3 DNA is TGCAGCGTTGCCCGGGCCTCTAGCGGGAGTACAGATACGCAGTATTTT. It translates to CSVARASSGSTDTQYF.